The 10 T cell receptor beta chains given below trace back to one sample, sequenced in a study of blood T cell repertoires in COVID-19. This table comes from immunoSEQ multiplex PCR, and its TCRdb copy is limited to in-frame clones, with some not included. The table includes some 160,000 clones, approximately 84% detected once. Specimen: peripheral blood. The source is a man aged 70-80 years with active or convalescent COVID-19.

V gene TRBV29-1 combines with J gene TRBJ1-1; D not resolved. Between the trimmed V and J ends, which lost 4 bases and 0 bases, there was a span of 9 bases. The germline V gene encodes CDR1 SQVTM and CDR2 ANQGSEA. This CDR3 spans 13 amino acids. CDR3 amino acids: CSVVGILNTEAFF. In nucleotides, the CDR3 is TGCAGCGTTGTTGGCATCTTGAACACTGAAGCTTTCTTT.

The DNA of the CDR3 is TGTGCCAGCAGTTCTCATAGAACAGAGAACACTGAAGCTTTCTTT. Encoded protein: CASSSHRTENTEAFF. J is TRBJ1-1 and V is TRBV2, with D uncertain. Germline values: CDR1 SNHLY, CDR2 FYNNEI. The V end lost 5 bases, the J end lost 1 base, and 14 bases lay between the germline ends. CDR3 size: 15 residues.

The rearrangement links TRBV21-1 to TRBJ1-2. TRBV21-1 is noted as a pseudogene. This CDR3 is 16 amino acids long. This chain's CDR3 is CASSPLLSPGDYGYTF. CDR3 nucleotides: TGTGCCAGCAGCCCCCTCTTGAGCCCCGGGGACTATGGCTACACCTTC.

CDR3 in DNA: TGTGCCAGCAGCAGGGGACTCTTTGGAAACACCATATATTTT. Translated, it gives CASSRGLFGNTIYF. J is TRBJ1-3 and V is TRBV7-2, with a possible D match to TRBD1 (5 bases). The germline gives CDR1 SGHTA, CDR2 FQGNSA. Trimming shortened V by 5 bases and J by 3 bases, and 11 bases separated the two germline ends. The CDR3 is made up of 14 amino acids.

J is TRBJ1-5 and V is TRBV7-6, with a possible D match to TRBD1 (6 bases). Trimming took off 5 bases at V and 1 base at J, with 12 bases between the two ends. This CDR3 spans 15 amino acids. Germline values: CDR1 SGHVS, CDR2 FNYEAQ. The CDR3 here is CASSTGSGSNQPQHF. CDR3 bases: TGTGCCAGCAGCACAGGGTCAGGGAGCAATCAGCCCCAGCATTTT.

The chain employs TRBV18 and TRBJ2-7, with no clear D. V was trimmed by 3 bases and J by 0 bases, leaving 6 bases between them. The CDR3 spans 13 residues. Germline CDR1 reads KGHSH; CDR2 reads LQKENI. CDR3 sequence (DNA): TGTGCCAGCTCACCGGGCAGCTCCTACGAGCAGTACTTC. Amino acids: CASSPGSSYEQYF.

The chain links TRBV30 to TRBJ1-4; a weak D match, TRBD1 (5 bases). Trimming removed 4 bases at V and 7 bases at J, with 16 bases between. Looked up from germline, CDR1 is GTSNPN and CDR2 is SVGIG (reference sequence). The CDR3 loop spans 14 amino acids. CDR3 DNA: TGTGCCTGGAACCCTCAGGGTGGGGCTGAAAAACTGTTTTTT. Protein product: CAWNPQGGAEKLFF.

The chain has TRBV5-1 and TRBJ2-7; D not certain. The V end lost 0 bases, the J end lost 6 bases, and 10 bases lay between the germline ends. The CDR3 extends over 13 amino acids. In germline, CDR1 is SGHRS, CDR2 YFSETQ. CDR3 nucleotide sequence: TGCGCCAGCAGCTTGGGGGCCTTTGGCGAGCAGTACTTC. This sequence encodes CASSLGAFGEQYF.

The V call is TRBV7-2, the J call TRBJ1-1; the match to TRBD1 covers 7 bases. The CDR3 is made up of 14 amino acids. In germline, CDR1 is SGHTA, CDR2 FQGNSA. V lost 5 bases and J lost 0; bases outside the gene matches: 3. CDR3 in DNA: TGTGCCAGCAGCCCGGGACAGCTGAACACTGAAGCTTTCTTT. Encoded protein: CASSPGQLNTEAFF.

This sequence joins TRBV5-1 and TRBJ1-1, with 8 bases fitting TRBD1. The CDR3 extends over 16 amino acids. Germline V CDR1 and CDR2: SGHRS, YFSETQ. The V gene end was trimmed by 3 bases and the J gene end by 4 bases; junction bases not matched to a gene: 11. CDR3 sequence reads: CASSSTTGGKGTEAFF. The CDR3 nucleotides read TGCGCCAGCAGCTCCACAACAGGGGGAAAGGGCACTGAAGCTTTCTTT. The full variable domain, in which reference TRBV5-1 and TRBJ1-1 provide the parts outside the CDR3, is KAGVTQTPRYLIKTRGQQVTLSCSPISGHRSVSWYQQTPGQGLQFLFEYFSETQRNKGNFPGRFSGRQFSNSRSEMNVSTLELGDSALYLCASSSTTGGKGTEAFFGQGTRLTVV.